This note documents a single TCR beta chain sequence. There are 14 residues in the CDR3. From germline, CDR1 is SEHNR and CDR2 FQNEAQ (reference sequence). V gave up 1 base and J gave up 6 bases, with 12 bases separating them. This entry belongs to a study of blood T cell repertoires in COVID-19. Two negative PCRs, clearance, or symptom resolution characterized the recovered Cohort 3 donors. As processed by the authors: Reference gene primer amplification in the assay estimated nucleated cell counts. The table came from immunoSEQ multiplex PCR; TCRdb's copy has only in-frame clones and leaves some out. V and J calls and clone size come straight from that table; D and trimming were deduced from the DNA. The data contain a few hundred thousand clones, over 75% of them singletons.

The source material was PBMCs or T cells enriched from blood (not recorded which). The chain uses TRBV7-9 and TRBJ1-2; D is unclear. This sequence originates from a man aged 40-49 years who had recovered from COVID-19. DNA for the CDR3: TGTGCCAGCAGCTTAGAGCGGGGTAGGAATGGCTACACCTTC. Protein product: CASSLERGRNGYTF.